A selection of T cell receptor beta chains follows, all from one sample in a study of blood T cell repertoires in COVID-19. The table came from immunoSEQ multiplex PCR; TCRdb's copy has only in-frame clones and leaves some out. The data contain roughly 200,000 clones, 70% to 90% of them singletons. Sequences were obtained from peripheral blood. All receptors come from a woman in her fifties or sixties with COVID-19, enrolled during active disease. CDR3s include the opening cysteine and the closing phenylalanine or tryptophan. A D gene is named only where the DNA matches it firmly. The size of a clone is reported for some rows only, either as once, few or many, or as a class for expanded clones.

clone_size: once
d_call: -
j_call: TRBJ2-1
v_call: TRBV11-2
cdr3_nt: TGTGCCAGCAGCTTAGAGGGGGGCTCCTACAATGAGCAGTTCTTC
cdr3_aa: CASSLEGGSYNEQFF

clone_size: once
d_call: TRBD1
j_call: TRBJ2-7
v_call: TRBV27
cdr3_nt: TGTGCCAGCAGTTGGGGACAGGGCCTCTACGAGCAGTACTTC
cdr3_aa: CASSWGQGLYEQYF

clone_size: -
d_call: -
j_call: TRBJ1-5
v_call: TRBV5-1
cdr3_nt: TGCGCCAGCAGCTTGGGTTCCTCCGGTGCGCCCCAGCATTTT
cdr3_aa: CASSLGSSGAPQHF

clone_size: once
d_call: TRBD1
j_call: TRBJ1-2
v_call: TRBV6-5
cdr3_nt: TGTGCCAGCACCGGGACAGCTTCTAACTATGGCTACACCTTC
cdr3_aa: CASTGTASNYGYTF

clone_size: -
d_call: -
j_call: TRBJ2-3
v_call: TRBV9
cdr3_nt: TGTGCCAGCAGCGGCGCCCCCCTACTCGGGGCGCAGTATTTT
cdr3_aa: CASSGAPLLGAQYF

clone_size: -
d_call: -
j_call: TRBJ1-4
v_call: TRBV5-1
cdr3_nt: TGCGCCAGCAGCTTGCAGGGTCTTCCTAATGAAAAACTGTTTTTT
cdr3_aa: CASSLQGLPNEKLFF

clone_size: -
d_call: -
j_call: TRBJ2-3
v_call: TRBV5-1
cdr3_nt: TGCGCCAGCAGCTGGGACTTATCTAGCACAGATACGCAGTATTTT
cdr3_aa: CASSWDLSSTDTQYF

clone_size: once
d_call: -
j_call: TRBJ2-6
v_call: TRBV11-3
cdr3_nt: TGTGCCAGCAGCTTCAGTCCCGCTGGGGCCAACGTCCTGACTTTC
cdr3_aa: CASSFSPAGANVLTF

clone_size: -
d_call: -
j_call: TRBJ2-5
v_call: TRBV10-3
cdr3_nt: TGTGCCATCAGTGAGTCGAGGGCCTTGGGAGAGACCCAGTACTTC
cdr3_aa: CAISESRALGETQYF

clone_size: -
d_call: -
j_call: TRBJ2-5
v_call: TRBV7-8
cdr3_nt: TGTGCCAGCGCGGGGAAAAGGGAGACCCAGTACTTC
cdr3_aa: CASAGKRETQYF

clone_size: -
d_call: -
j_call: TRBJ2-4
v_call: TRBV7-9
cdr3_nt: TGTGCCAGCAGCTTTGGGCAAGCCAAAAACATTCAGTACTTC
cdr3_aa: CASSFGQAKNIQYF

clone_size: -
d_call: TRBD1
j_call: TRBJ1-6
v_call: TRBV7-2
cdr3_nt: TGTGCCAGCAGCTTTGACAGGGCGGGGAATTCACCCCTCCACTTT
cdr3_aa: CASSFDRAGNSPLHF

clone_size: -
d_call: TRBD1
j_call: TRBJ1-2
v_call: TRBV5-1
cdr3_nt: TGCGCCAGCAGCTTGGAAGTTGGCGGGACAGGGTATGGCTACACCTTC
cdr3_aa: CASSLEVGGTGYGYTF

clone_size: -
d_call: -
j_call: TRBJ2-1
v_call: TRBV6-5
cdr3_nt: TGTGCCAGCAGATCTCGGACAGCCTACAATGAGCAGTTCTTC
cdr3_aa: CASRSRTAYNEQFF

clone_size: -
d_call: -
j_call: TRBJ2-7
v_call: TRBV5-1
cdr3_nt: TGCGCCAGCAGCTTGTCAGCCAGGGCAGGCCACGAGCAGTACTTC
cdr3_aa: CASSLSARAGHEQYF

clone_size: once
d_call: -
j_call: TRBJ2-2
v_call: TRBV5-1
cdr3_nt: TGCGCCAGCAGAACCACAGGGTTGGGCGGGGAGCTGTTTTTT
cdr3_aa: CASRTTGLGGELFF

clone_size: -
d_call: -
j_call: TRBJ2-1
v_call: TRBV6-5
cdr3_nt: TGTGCCAGCTTTACAGGGACCTTCGGTGAGCAGTTCTTC
cdr3_aa: CASFTGTFGEQFF

clone_size: -
d_call: TRBD1
j_call: TRBJ2-7
v_call: TRBV28
cdr3_nt: TGTGCCAGCACTTCGACAGGGGACAACTACGAGCAGTACTTC
cdr3_aa: CASTSTGDNYEQYF

clone_size: once
d_call: -
j_call: TRBJ2-1
v_call: TRBV5-1
cdr3_nt: TGCGCCAGCAGCCCTTCAGGGGGAGGATTTTACAATGAGCAGTTCTTC
cdr3_aa: CASSPSGGGFYNEQFF

clone_size: -
d_call: -
j_call: TRBJ2-1
v_call: TRBV19
cdr3_nt: TGTGCCAGTAGTAGTATCCAAAGGAGCTCCTACAATGAGCAGTTCTTC
cdr3_aa: CASSSIQRSSYNEQFF

clone_size: -
d_call: TRBD2
j_call: TRBJ2-3
v_call: TRBV4-1
cdr3_nt: TGCGCCAGCAGCCAAGATAGCGGGGGGGCCCCCCCCACAGATACGCAGTATTTT
cdr3_aa: CASSQDSGGAPPTDTQYF

clone_size: few
d_call: TRBD1
j_call: TRBJ2-2
v_call: TRBV6-4
cdr3_nt: TGTGCCATCACCCTCTCCGGGACAGGGGGCTGGGAGCTGTTTTTT
cdr3_aa: CAITLSGTGGWELFF

clone_size: -
d_call: -
j_call: TRBJ2-1
v_call: TRBV7-2
cdr3_nt: TGTGCCAGCAGCTTAGGGCCCCAGGGTAGTGAGCAGTTCTTC
cdr3_aa: CASSLGPQGSEQFF

clone_size: few
d_call: -
j_call: TRBJ2-2
v_call: TRBV7-6
cdr3_nt: TGTGCCAGCAGGAGGGATACCGGGGAGCTGTTTTTT
cdr3_aa: CASRRDTGELFF

clone_size: -
d_call: TRBD2
j_call: TRBJ2-1
v_call: TRBV11-3
cdr3_nt: TGTGCCAGCAGCCCGAAAAATCTAGCGGGGGGTAAAGAGCAGTTCTTC
cdr3_aa: CASSPKNLAGGKEQFF

clone_size: once
d_call: -
j_call: TRBJ2-1
v_call: TRBV12-3/TRBV12-4
cdr3_nt: TGTGCCAGCAGTTTAAGGCTAGCGAGGGAAAAGTTCTTC
cdr3_aa: CASSLRLAREKFF

clone_size: -
d_call: -
j_call: TRBJ2-3
v_call: TRBV29-1
cdr3_nt: TGCAGCGCCTCGTCCACAGATACGCAGTATTTT
cdr3_aa: CSASSTDTQYF

clone_size: once
d_call: -
j_call: TRBJ2-4
v_call: TRBV24-1
cdr3_nt: TGTGCCACCAGTGATTTAGGGGCTCCAAACATTCAGTACTTC
cdr3_aa: CATSDLGAPNIQYF

clone_size: once
d_call: -
j_call: TRBJ2-7
v_call: TRBV5-1
cdr3_nt: TGCGCCAGCAGCATCCTATGGGACAAACTCAGCGAGCAGTACTTC
cdr3_aa: CASSILWDKLSEQYF

clone_size: once
d_call: -
j_call: TRBJ1-1
v_call: TRBV15
cdr3_nt: TGTGCCACCAGCAGAGATCGGAGTGGGAACACTGAAGCTTTCTTT
cdr3_aa: CATSRDRSGNTEAFF

clone_size: -
d_call: TRBD1
j_call: TRBJ1-2
v_call: TRBV28
cdr3_nt: TGTGCCAGCTCAACTGGACAGGGTCGCTATGGCTACACCTTC
cdr3_aa: CASSTGQGRYGYTF

clone_size: -
d_call: TRBD1
j_call: TRBJ2-2
v_call: TRBV10-2
cdr3_nt: TGCGCCAGCAGTGAGAGAACGACAGGGGGCAGGGGTAGATGGGTCACCGGGGAGCTGTTTTTT
cdr3_aa: CASSERTTGGRGRWVTGELFF

clone_size: once
d_call: -
j_call: TRBJ1-1
v_call: TRBV19
cdr3_nt: TGTGCCAGTAGTATACAGGGATACGGCGCTGAAGCTTTCTTT
cdr3_aa: CASSIQGYGAEAFF

clone_size: -
d_call: TRBD1
j_call: TRBJ1-2
v_call: TRBV28
cdr3_nt: TGTGCCAGCATTCAACCGGGACAGAACTATGGCTACACCTTC
cdr3_aa: CASIQPGQNYGYTF

clone_size: -
d_call: -
j_call: TRBJ1-2
v_call: TRBV18
cdr3_nt: TGTGCCAGCTCACCGGCGGAGGCCCTCTATGGCTACACCTTC
cdr3_aa: CASSPAEALYGYTF

clone_size: -
d_call: -
j_call: TRBJ2-3
v_call: TRBV5-1
cdr3_nt: TGCGCCAGCAGCTTGGGACAGCCTGTGGTAACGCAGTATTTT
cdr3_aa: CASSLGQPVVTQYF